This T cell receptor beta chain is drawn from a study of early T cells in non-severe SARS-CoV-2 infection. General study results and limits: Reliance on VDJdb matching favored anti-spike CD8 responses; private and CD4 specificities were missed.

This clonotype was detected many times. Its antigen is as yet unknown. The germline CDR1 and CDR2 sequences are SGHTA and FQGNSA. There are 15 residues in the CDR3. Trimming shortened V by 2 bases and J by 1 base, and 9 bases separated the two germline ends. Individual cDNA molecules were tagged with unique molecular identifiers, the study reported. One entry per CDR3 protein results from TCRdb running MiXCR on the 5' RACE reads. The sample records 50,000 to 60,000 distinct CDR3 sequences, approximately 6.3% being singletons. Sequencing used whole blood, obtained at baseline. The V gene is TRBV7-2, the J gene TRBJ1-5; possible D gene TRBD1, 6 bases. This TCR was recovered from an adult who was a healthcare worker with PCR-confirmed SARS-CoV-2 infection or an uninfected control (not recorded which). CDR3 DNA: TGTGCCAGCAGCTTATATACAGGGAGCAATCAGCCCCAGCATTTT. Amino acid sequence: CASSLYTGSNQPQHF.